The present T cell receptor beta chain was sequenced within a study of blood T cells in healthy people across ages. Sample-barcoded 5' priming and a J-beta primer mix drove a second PCR of about 6 to 12 cycles. TCRdb ran MiXCR on the 5' RACE reads and lists one entry per CDR3 protein. The sample carries roughly 2 million distinct CDR3 sequences, roughly 52% recorded once. The CDR3 has 15 amino acids. From germline, CDR1 is LGHDT and CDR2 YNNKEL (reference sequence). The authors extracted at least 5 micrograms of total RNA per sample. The rearrangement joins TRBV3-1 to TRBJ2-4, with D hard to call. Judging by the DNA end, TRBJ2-5 fits better; the J call may be wrong. The specimen sequenced was blood. The sequence was obtained from a woman in her thirties or forties in good health. The CDR3 region has the DNA TGTGCCAGCAGCCAAGATCTAAGGAATTACGGGACCCAGTACTTC. Translation: CASSQDLRNYGTQYF.